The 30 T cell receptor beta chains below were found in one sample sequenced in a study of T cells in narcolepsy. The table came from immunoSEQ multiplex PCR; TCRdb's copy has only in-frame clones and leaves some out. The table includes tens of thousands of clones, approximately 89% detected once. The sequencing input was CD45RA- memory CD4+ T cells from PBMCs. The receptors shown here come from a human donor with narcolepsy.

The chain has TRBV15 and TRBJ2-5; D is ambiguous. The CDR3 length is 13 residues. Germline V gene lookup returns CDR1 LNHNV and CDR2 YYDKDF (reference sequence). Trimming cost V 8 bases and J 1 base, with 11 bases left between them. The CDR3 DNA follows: TGTGCCACCGGCATTGGGTCCCAAGAGACCCAGTACTTC. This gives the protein CATGIGSQETQYF.

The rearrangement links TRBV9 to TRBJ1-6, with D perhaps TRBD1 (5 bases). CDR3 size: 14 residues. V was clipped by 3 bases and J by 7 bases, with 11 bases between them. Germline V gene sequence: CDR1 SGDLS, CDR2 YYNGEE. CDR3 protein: CASSGGLENSPLHF. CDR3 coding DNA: TGTGCCAGCAGCGGGGGCTTGGAGAATTCACCCCTCCACTTT.

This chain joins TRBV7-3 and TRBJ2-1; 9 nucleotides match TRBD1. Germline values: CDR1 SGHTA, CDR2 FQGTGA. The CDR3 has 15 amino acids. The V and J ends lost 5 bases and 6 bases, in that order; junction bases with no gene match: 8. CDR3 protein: CASSLGTGFVNEQFF. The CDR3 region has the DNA TGTGCCAGCAGCCTCGGGACAGGGTTTGTCAATGAGCAGTTCTTC.

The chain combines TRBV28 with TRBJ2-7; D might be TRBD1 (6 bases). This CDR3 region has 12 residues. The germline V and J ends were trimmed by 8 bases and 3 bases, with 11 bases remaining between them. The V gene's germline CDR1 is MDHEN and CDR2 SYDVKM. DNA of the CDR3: TGTGCCAGCGGAGGACAGAGCTACGAGCAGTACTTC. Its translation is CASGGQSYEQYF.

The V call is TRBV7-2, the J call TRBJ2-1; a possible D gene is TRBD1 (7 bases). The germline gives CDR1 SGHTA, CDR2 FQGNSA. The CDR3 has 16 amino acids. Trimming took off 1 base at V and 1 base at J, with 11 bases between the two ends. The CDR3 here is CASSLGAGGSYNEQFF. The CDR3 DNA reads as TGTGCCAGCAGCTTAGGGGCAGGGGGGTCCTACAATGAGCAGTTCTTC.

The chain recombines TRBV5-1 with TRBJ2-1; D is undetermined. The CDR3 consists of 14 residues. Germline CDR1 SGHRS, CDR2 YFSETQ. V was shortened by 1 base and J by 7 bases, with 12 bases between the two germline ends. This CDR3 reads CASSLSNLRNEQFF. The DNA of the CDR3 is TGCGCCAGCAGCTTGTCTAACCTGAGGAATGAGCAGTTCTTC.

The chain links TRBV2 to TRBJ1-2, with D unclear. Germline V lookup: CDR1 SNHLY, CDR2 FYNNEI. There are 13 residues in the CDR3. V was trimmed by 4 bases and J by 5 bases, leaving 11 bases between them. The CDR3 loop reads CASSGNNNYGYTF. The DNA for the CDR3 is TGTGCCAGCAGTGGGAATAATAATTATGGCTACACCTTC.

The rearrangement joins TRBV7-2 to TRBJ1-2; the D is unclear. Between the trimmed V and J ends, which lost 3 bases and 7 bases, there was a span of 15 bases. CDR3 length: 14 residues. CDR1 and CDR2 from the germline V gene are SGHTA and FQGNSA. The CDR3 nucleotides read TGTGCCAGCAGCTTTTGGCCCCCACGAGGTGGCTACACCTTC. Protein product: CASSFWPPRGGYTF.

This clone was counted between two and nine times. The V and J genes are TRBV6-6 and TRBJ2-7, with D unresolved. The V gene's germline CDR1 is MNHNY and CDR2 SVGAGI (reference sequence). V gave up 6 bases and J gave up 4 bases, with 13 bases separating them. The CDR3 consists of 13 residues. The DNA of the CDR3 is TGTGCCAGCAGCCCCACCGGGCCTTACGAGCAGTACTTC. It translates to CASSPTGPYEQYF.

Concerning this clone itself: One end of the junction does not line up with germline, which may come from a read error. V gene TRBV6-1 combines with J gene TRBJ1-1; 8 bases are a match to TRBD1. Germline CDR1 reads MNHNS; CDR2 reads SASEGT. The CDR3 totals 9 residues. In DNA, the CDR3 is TGTGCCAGCAGTCGACAGGGGCAATTT. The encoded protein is CASSRQGQF.

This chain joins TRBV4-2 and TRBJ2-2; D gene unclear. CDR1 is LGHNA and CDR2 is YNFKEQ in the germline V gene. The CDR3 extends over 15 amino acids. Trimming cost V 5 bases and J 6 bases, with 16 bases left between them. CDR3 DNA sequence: TGTGCCAGCAGCTTTAACGAGCCAGGTGCCGGGGAGCTGTTTTTT. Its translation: CASSFNEPGAGELFF.

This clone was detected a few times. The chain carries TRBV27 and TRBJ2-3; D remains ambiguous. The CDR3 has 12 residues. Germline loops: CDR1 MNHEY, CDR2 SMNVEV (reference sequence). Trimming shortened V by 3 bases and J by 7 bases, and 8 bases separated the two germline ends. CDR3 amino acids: CASSFGGNTQYF. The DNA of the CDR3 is TGTGCCAGCAGTTTCGGCGGAAATACGCAGTATTTT.

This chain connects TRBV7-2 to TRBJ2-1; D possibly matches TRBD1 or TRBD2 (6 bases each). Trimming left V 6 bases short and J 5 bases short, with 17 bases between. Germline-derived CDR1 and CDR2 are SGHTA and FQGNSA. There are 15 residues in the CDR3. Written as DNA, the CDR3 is TGTGCCAGCAGTGATTGGGGGGCGACCCACAATGAGCAGTTCTTC. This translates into CASSDWGATHNEQFF.

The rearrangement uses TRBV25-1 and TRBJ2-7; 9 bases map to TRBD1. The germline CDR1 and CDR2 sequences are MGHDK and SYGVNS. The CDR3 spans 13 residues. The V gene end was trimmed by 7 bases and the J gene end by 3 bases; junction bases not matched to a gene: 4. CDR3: CASNGDRVYEQYF. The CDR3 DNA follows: TGTGCCAGCAATGGGGACAGGGTCTACGAGCAGTACTTC.

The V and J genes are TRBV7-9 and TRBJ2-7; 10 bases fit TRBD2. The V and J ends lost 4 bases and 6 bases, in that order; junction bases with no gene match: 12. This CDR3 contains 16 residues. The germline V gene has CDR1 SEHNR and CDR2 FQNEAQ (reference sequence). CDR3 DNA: TGTGCCAGCAGCTCGTTCTCTAGCGGGGGATTAAGCGAGCAGTACTTC. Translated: CASSSFSSGGLSEQYF. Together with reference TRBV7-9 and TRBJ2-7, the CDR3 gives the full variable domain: DTGVSQNPRHKITKRGQNVTFRCDPISEHNRLYWYRQTLGQGPEFLTYFQNEAQLEKSRLLSDRFSAERPKGSFSTLEIQRTEQGDSAMYLCASSSFSSGGLSEQYFGPGTRLTVT.

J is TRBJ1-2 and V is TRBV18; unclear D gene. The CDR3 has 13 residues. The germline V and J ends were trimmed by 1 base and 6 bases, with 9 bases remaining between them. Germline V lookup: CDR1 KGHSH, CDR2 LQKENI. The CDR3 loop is CASSPRQEDGYTF. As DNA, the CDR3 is TGTGCCAGCTCACCACGGCAGGAGGATGGCTACACCTTC.

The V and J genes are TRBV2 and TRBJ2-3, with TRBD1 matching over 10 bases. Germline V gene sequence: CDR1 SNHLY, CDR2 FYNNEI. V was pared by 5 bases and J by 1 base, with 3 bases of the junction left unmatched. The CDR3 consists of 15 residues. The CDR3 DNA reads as TGTGCCAGCAGTTACGGACAGGGGGGCACAGATACGCAGTATTTT. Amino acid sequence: CASSYGQGGTDTQYF.

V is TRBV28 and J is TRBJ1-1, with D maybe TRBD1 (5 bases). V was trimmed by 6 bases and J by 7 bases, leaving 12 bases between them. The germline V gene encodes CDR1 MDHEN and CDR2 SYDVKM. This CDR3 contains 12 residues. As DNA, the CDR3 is TGTGCCAGCAGATCGGACACCCATGAAGCTTTCTTT. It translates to CASRSDTHEAFF.

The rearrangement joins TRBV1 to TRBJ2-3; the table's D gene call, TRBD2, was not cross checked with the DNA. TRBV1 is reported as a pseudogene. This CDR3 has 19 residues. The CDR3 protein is CTSSQEGGGGETSTDTQYF. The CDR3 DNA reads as TGCACCAGCAGCCAAGAGGGGGGCGGGGGGGAAACTAGCACAGATACGCAGTATTTT.

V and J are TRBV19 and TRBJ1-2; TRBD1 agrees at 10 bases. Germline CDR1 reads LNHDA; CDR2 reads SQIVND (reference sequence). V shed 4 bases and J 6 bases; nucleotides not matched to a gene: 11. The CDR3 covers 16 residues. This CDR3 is CASSTRQGARSDGYTF. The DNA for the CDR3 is TGTGCCAGTAGTACTCGACAGGGGGCGAGGTCGGATGGCTACACCTTC.

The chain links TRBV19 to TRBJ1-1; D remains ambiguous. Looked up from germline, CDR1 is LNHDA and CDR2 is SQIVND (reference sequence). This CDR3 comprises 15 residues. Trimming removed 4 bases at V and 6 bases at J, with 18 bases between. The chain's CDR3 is CASSKLNALGAEAFF. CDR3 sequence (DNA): TGTGCCAGTAGTAAACTAAACGCCCTAGGCGCTGAAGCTTTCTTT.

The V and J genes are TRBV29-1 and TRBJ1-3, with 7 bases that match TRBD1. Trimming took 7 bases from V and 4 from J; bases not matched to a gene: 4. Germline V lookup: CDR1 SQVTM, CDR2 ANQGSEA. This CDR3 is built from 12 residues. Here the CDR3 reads CSARGQGNTIYF. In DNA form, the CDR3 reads TGCAGCGCCAGGGGACAGGGAAACACCATATATTTT.

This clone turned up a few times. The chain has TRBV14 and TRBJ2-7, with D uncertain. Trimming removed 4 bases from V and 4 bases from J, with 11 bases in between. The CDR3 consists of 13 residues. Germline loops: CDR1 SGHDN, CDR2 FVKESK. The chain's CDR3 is CASSRGPFYEQYF. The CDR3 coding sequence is TGTGCCAGCAGCCGCGGACCATTTTACGAGCAGTACTTC.

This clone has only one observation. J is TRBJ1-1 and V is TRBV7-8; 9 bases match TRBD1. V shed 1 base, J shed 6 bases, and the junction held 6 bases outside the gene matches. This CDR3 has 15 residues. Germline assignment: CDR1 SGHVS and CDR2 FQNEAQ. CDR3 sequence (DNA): TGTGCCAGCAGCTTAGTAGTACAGGGGGCGCCTGAAGCTTTCTTT. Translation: CASSLVVQGAPEAFF.

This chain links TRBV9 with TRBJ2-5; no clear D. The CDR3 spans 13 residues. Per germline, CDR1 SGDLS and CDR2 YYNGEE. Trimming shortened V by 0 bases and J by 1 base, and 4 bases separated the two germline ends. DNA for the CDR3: TGTGCCAGCAGCGTAGGGGGCCAAGAGACCCAGTACTTC. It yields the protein CASSVGGQETQYF.

CDR3 nucleotides: TGTGCCAGCACTCCGGGACTGAAACTGTTTTTT. Protein: CASTPGLKLFF. V gene TRBV6-6 combines with J gene TRBJ1-4; D perhaps matches TRBD1 (5 bases). The V gene lost 7 bases and the J gene lost 11 bases, with 11 bases spanning the gap. The V gene's germline CDR1 is MNHNY and CDR2 SVGAGI (reference sequence). CDR3 length: 11 residues.

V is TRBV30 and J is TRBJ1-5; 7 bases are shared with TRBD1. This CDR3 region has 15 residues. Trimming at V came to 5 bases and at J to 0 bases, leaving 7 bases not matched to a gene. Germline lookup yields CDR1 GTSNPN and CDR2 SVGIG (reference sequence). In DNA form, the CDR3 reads TGTGCCTGGGGCCAGGGGGGACTTAGCAATCAGCCCCAGCATTTT. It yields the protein CAWGQGGLSNQPQHF.

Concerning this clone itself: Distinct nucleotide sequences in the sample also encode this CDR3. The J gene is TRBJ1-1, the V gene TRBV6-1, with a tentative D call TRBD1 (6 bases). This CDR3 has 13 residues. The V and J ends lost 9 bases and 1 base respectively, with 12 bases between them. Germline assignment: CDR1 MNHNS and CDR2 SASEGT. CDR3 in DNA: TGTGCCAGTAGAGTACAGGGGAACACTGAAGCTTTCTTT. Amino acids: CASRVQGNTEAFF.

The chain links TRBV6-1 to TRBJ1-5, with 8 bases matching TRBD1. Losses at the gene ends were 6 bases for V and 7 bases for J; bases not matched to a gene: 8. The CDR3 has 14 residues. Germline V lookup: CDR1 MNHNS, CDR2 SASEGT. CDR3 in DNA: TGTGCCAGCAGGGGATACGACAGGGGCCAGCCCCAGCATTTT. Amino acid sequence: CASRGYDRGQPQHF.

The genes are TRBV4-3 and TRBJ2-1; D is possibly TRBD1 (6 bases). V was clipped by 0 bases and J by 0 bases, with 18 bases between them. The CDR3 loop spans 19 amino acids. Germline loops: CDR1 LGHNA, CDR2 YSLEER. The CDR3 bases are TGCGCCAGCAGCCAAGATCGGGCAGGGGTTACGAGCTCCTACAATGAGCAGTTCTTC. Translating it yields CASSQDRAGVTSSYNEQFF.